This T cell receptor beta chain was identified in a study of blood T cell repertoires in COVID-19 (dated by TCRdb to the early 2020s). Some background on the complete study: Samples covering the acute and convalescent phases of COVID-19 were provided by collaborators in the United States, Italy and Spain. The prospective study material was composed of cDNA or gDNA derived from T cells, B-cell-depleted T cells, or PBMCs. The dataset comprised deeply sampled blood TCRbeta repertoires from subjects exposed to, actively infected with, or recovered from COVID-19. The repertoires were released in a freely available public database meant as a resource for research on the immune response to SARS-CoV-2. Samples were obtained from the ongoing ImmuneRACE study (first 160 participants) and from 1,254 subjects provided by 6 global collaborators. The sample metadata nearly always contained a de-identified subject ID, COVID-19 status, age in years and sex. Where HLA class I and class II types were available, the types were taken from metadata supplied by the sample provider, not from assay-based typing. Findings and caveats that apply to the study as a whole: The quantity of clinical and demographic metadata differed by source and by participant and was supplied without curation.

TCRbeta CDR3 regions were amplified from genomic DNA using the immunoSEQ Assay, a bias-controlled multiplex PCR. Per the original workflow: Nucleated cell counts per sample were estimated from amplification of reference gene primers within the assay. Sequence reads were collapsed and filtered to measure the absolute abundance of every unique TCRbeta CDR3 rearrangement. For each sample, productive Simpson clonality was calculated as the square root of Simpson's diversity index across productive rearrangements. In its TCRdb copy, this immuneACCESS table keeps in-frame sequences only and misses some clones. Where compared with another copy, unresolved V genes explain less than half of these, and the others have no known cause. From that table come the V and J calls and clone size; the DNA was used to work out D and trimming. The sample data list about 180,000 clones, and about 80% of these were observed just once. Roughly 6.3% of the sample is held by the ten biggest clonotypes.

Of note for this clone: The antigen it recognizes is unknown. The record has no base qualities; no much larger clone is one base away.

Collaborating institutions collected whole blood in K2EDTA tubes following their own protocols. For TCRbeta analysis, collaborators shipped samples as frozen whole blood, isolated PBMCs, or DNA extracted from either of those sample types. The CDR3 has 11 amino acids, counting the end cysteine and phenylalanine. The DNA shown is the 33-base CDR3, in frame from base 1. At the junction V is shortened by 4 bases and J by 13 bases; bases outside the gene matches: 5. The germline V gene yields KGHSH for CDR1 and LQKENI for CDR2. Recombination connected TRBV18 to TRBJ1-2, and 8 bases in between align with TRBD1. This TCR derives from a human donor in a cohort sampled during active COVID-19. The sequenced sample consisted of peripheral blood. CDR3 sequence: CASSLDRACTF. The DNA is TGTGCCAGCTCACTGGACAGGGCGTGCACCTTC.